This entry features one T cell receptor (beta chain) sequence. The source of the sample is a study of memory CD4+ T cells and cytomegalovirus serostatus. The wider study: This sample comes from healthy Belgian adults, fewer than ten CMV seropositive, some 22 seronegative.

Profiled with immunoSEQ multiplex PCR; TCRdb holds only in-frame clones, not every one. The sample shows around 54,000 clones, approximately 78% of them seen only once. Single viable CD3+CD4+CD8-CD45RO+ cells were sorted as the memory CD4+ T cells. Serostatus was set by detecting CMV pp150, pp28, p38, p52 IgG. Germline V CDR1 and CDR2: SNHLY, FYNNEI. Losses at the gene ends were 6 bases for V and 9 bases for J; bases not matched to a gene: 7. The CDR3 totals 13 residues. This receptor was obtained from an adult in good health and CMV-seronegative. The chain combines TRBV2 with TRBJ2-1; 8 bases are shared with TRBD2. The sequencing sample was made of memory CD4+ T cells from blood. The CDR3 sequence: CASRSGGEPEQFF. In DNA, the CDR3 is TGTGCCAGCAGGTCCGGGGGGGAACCTGAGCAGTTCTTC.